The present TCR beta chain was sequenced within a study of blood T cells in healthy people across ages. The germline V and J ends were trimmed by 5 bases and 8 bases, with 17 bases remaining between them. The germline CDR1 and CDR2 sequences are SGHDT and YYEEEE. The CDR3 extends over 14 amino acids. This clonotype is a singleton in its sample. Its antigen is not known. Together with a sample-barcoded 5' primer, a J-beta primer mix was included in a second PCR lasting roughly 7 to 11 cycles. Every molecule of cDNA carried a tag from a template-switch adaptor with 12 random nucleotides. In TCRdb, the 5' RACE reads were re-called with MiXCR into one record per CDR3 protein. The sample holds about 1.5 million distinct CDR3 sequences, 35% to 45% seen once. Study-level results: Strong correlation was found linking TCR beta diversity to naive T cell percentage.

This clonotype originated in a woman aged 18-29 years in good health. This chain links TRBV5-6 with TRBJ2-1; possibly TRBD2 for D (6 bases). The specimen sequenced was blood. CDR3 in amino acids: CASSRLVGTDEQFF. The CDR3 bases are TGTGCCAGCAGTAGACTAGTGGGAACCGATGAGCAGTTCTTC.